This T cell receptor beta chain originates from a study of T-cell memory formation after mild COVID-19. Study findings and constraints: Contracting clones from day 15 to 85 showed balanced CD4/CD8; later expanders favored CD4+. Memory from before infection featured some responding clones, which suggests cross-reactive memory joined.

MiXCR, run by TCRdb on the 5' RACE reads, gives a single entry per CDR3 protein. Of about 180,000 distinct CDR3 sequences listed, under 20% are singletons. This clonotype was counted a few times. The antigen remains undetermined. Sequencing was performed on PBMCs or a T cell subset sorted from them (not recorded which). This TCR derives from an adult woman who had mild COVID-19 (a few samples of this study predate the infection). Cell type and time point are not known.

The CDR3: CASSYAGTGTGEQYF. The CDR3 DNA reads TGTGCCAGCAGTTACGCCGGGACAGGGACAGGCGAGCAGTACTTC. V and J are TRBV6-2 or TRBV6-3 and TRBJ2-7; TRBD1 aligns across 9 bases. After removal of 2 bases from V and 6 bases from J, the junction contained 8 bases not matched to a gene. The CDR3 loop spans 15 amino acids. CDR1 MNHEY and CDR2 SVGEGT come from the germline V gene.